Below are 10 T cell receptor beta chains sequenced from a single sample in a study of beta chain features in type 1 diabetes. Expressed TCRB transcripts were sequenced, since all the RNA that had been isolated was reverse transcribed. Using immunoSEQ multiplex PCR, the repertoire was profiled, and TCRdb retains in-frame clones only, with some absent. Of 40,000 to 45,000 clones detected, roughly 50% appear once; the ten largest clones hold under 0.9%. Sequencing was performed on central memory CD4+ T cells from blood. The source is a woman between 18 and 30 years old in good health.

V usage is TRBV4-1 and J usage is TRBJ1-3, with D hard to call. The V and J ends lost 4 bases and 0 bases respectively, with 16 bases between them. CDR1 and CDR2 from the germline V gene are MGHRA and YSYEKL. The CDR3 covers 17 residues. The CDR3 bases are TGCGCCAGCAGCCTCACAGCAACAATGCACTCTGGAAACACCATATATTTT. Residues: CASSLTATMHSGNTIYF.

The V gene is TRBV11-2, the J gene TRBJ2-5, with 10 positions matching TRBD1. Germline V gives CDR1 SGHAT, CDR2 FQNNGV. J gave up 5 bases and V 5 bases, and 8 bases lay outside the gene matches. CDR3 size: 15 residues. CDR3 protein: CASSRGTGAGETQYF. In DNA, the CDR3 is TGTGCCAGCAGCAGGGGGACAGGGGCGGGGGAGACCCAGTACTTC.

The chain has TRBV7-9 and TRBJ1-1; D uncertain. The length of the CDR3 is 17 residues. The germline CDR1 and CDR2 sequences are SEHNR and FQNEAQ (reference sequence). Trimming shortened V by 4 bases and J by 1 base, and 19 bases separated the two germline ends. CDR3 bases: TGTGCCAGCAGCTCGCCCCCGACTGGACTTACGAACACTGAAGCTTTCTTT. This translates into CASSSPPTGLTNTEAFF.

This sequence joins TRBV25-1 and TRBJ2-4, with D tentatively TRBD1 (5 bases). V was pared by 3 bases and J by 5 bases, with 11 bases between. The CDR3 sequence is 14 residues long. Germline lookup yields CDR1 MGHDK and CDR2 SYGVNS. CDR3 coding DNA: TGTGCCAGCAGTGAGTCAGGGATGCAAAACATTCAGTACTTC. As protein: CASSESGMQNIQYF.

J is TRBJ2-1 and V is TRBV6-1; the match to TRBD1 covers 7 bases. The CDR3 has 13 residues. Germline-derived CDR1 and CDR2 are MNHNS and SASEGT. The V and J ends lost 2 bases and 12 bases, in that order; junction bases with no gene match: 7. The CDR3, as DNA: TGTGCCAGCAGTGAACCAAGGGGGCGCGGGCAGTTCTTC. Protein sequence: CASSEPRGRGQFF.

V gene TRBV15 combines with J gene TRBJ2-7; maybe TRBD1 (5 bases). This CDR3 has 15 residues. Between the trimmed V and J ends, which lost 5 bases and 1 base, there was a span of 15 bases. Germline V lookup: CDR1 LNHNV, CDR2 YYDKDF (reference sequence). In DNA form, the CDR3 reads TGTGCCACCAGCCTCCAGGGCAGCCAATCCTACGAGCAGTACTTC. It is translated as CATSLQGSQSYEQYF.

This clone has more than one count but fewer than ten. V and J are TRBV2 and TRBJ2-2; 9 bases agree with TRBD1. The germline CDR1 and CDR2 sequences are SNHLY and FYNNEI. The CDR3 extends over 16 amino acids. V gave up 6 bases and J gave up 3 bases; unmatched junction bases: 8. The CDR3 nucleotides read TGTGCCAGCAGATTCACAGGGGGCTCGGACACCGGGGAGCTGTTTTTT. Protein product: CASRFTGGSDTGELFF. Full variable domain (rest looked up from reference TRBV2 and TRBJ2-2): EPEVTQTPSHQVTQMGQEVILRCVPISNHLYFYWYRQILGQKVEFLVSFYNNEISEKSEIFDDQFSVERPDGSNFTLKIRSTKLEDSAMYFCASRFTGGSDTGELFFGEGSRLTVL.

This rearrangement joins TRBV6-4 to TRBJ1-1, with 7 nucleotides matching TRBD1. There are 15 residues in the CDR3. Germline V gene lookup returns CDR1 MRHNA and CDR2 SNTAGT. V gave up 8 bases and J gave up 1 base; unmatched junction bases: 10. The CDR3 DNA reads TGTGCCAGCTCTCCTAATAGACAGGGGAACACTGAAGCTTTCTTT. Its translation is CASSPNRQGNTEAFF.

This chain links TRBV10-3 with TRBJ1-1, with TRBD1 matching 8 bases. CDR3 length equals 14 residues. Trimming took 5 bases from V and 3 from J; bases not matched to a gene: 5. Looked up from germline, CDR1 is ENHRY and CDR2 is SYGVKD. CDR3 nucleotides: TGTGCCATCAGTAGACAGGGGAAGGACACTGAAGCTTTCTTT. It is translated as CAISRQGKDTEAFF.

The chain recombines TRBV28 with TRBJ2-3; 8 bases map to TRBD1. The length of the CDR3 is 15 residues. Losses at the gene ends were 7 bases for V and 4 bases for J; bases not matched to a gene: 10. Germline values: CDR1 MDHEN, CDR2 SYDVKM. The CDR3 sequence is CASNDGTGGADTQYF. DNA of the CDR3: TGTGCCAGCAACGACGGGACAGGAGGCGCAGATACGCAGTATTTT.